The sequence of this T cell receptor beta chain was determined in a study of shared clonotypes between healthy human individuals. Turning to this clone: This same CDR3 is encoded by further DNA sequences in the sample.

Using immunoSEQ multiplex PCR, the repertoire was profiled, and TCRdb retains in-frame clones only, with some absent. The sample carries 2,500,000 or so clones, more than 80% recorded once. The CD4+ fraction was divided into a CD45RA+ naive subset and a CD45RA-negative memory subset. Trimming left V 3 bases short and J 2 bases short, with 11 bases between. Germline V gene lookup returns CDR1 SGHRS and CDR2 YFSETQ. The CDR3 is 14 amino acids. The chain has TRBV5-1 and TRBJ1-1; weak D call: TRBD1 (6 bases). This clonotype was obtained from a man younger than 35 in good health. Material: naive CD4+ T cells sorted from blood. Documented subset: CD45RA+ positively selected. The CDR3 is CASSSTGANTEAFF. In DNA form, the CDR3 reads TGCGCCAGCAGCTCGACAGGCGCTAACACTGAAGCTTTCTTT.